The 9 T cell receptor beta chains presented below share a single source sample, sequenced in a study of T cell responses to AZD1222 COVID-19 vaccine. Only in-frame clones appear in the TCRdb table, and some are missing; sequencing was by immunoSEQ multiplex PCR. This table has more than 95,000 clones, 90% to 95% appearing once. Sequences were derived from peripheral blood, sampled on day 0 of AZD1222 vaccination. The receptors originated from an adult in good health.

This chain uses TRBV13 with TRBJ2-1, with TRBD2 as a possible D gene (5 bases). V was trimmed by 5 bases and J by 4 bases, leaving 15 bases between them. Germline loops: CDR1 PRHDT, CDR2 FYEKMQ (reference sequence). The CDR3 is 15 residues long. The CDR3 sequence: CASSPAGDGYNEQFF. CDR3 DNA: TGTGCCAGCAGCCCCGCCGGGGATGGGTACAATGAGCAGTTCTTC.

V and J are TRBV25-1 and TRBJ2-1, with 12 bases lining up with TRBD2. The CDR3 has 18 residues. The germline gives CDR1 MGHDK, CDR2 SYGVNS. Germline trimming cut 0 bases from V and 5 bases from J; bases unmatched to any gene: 8. The CDR3 DNA reads as TGTGCCAGCAGTGAATATATGACTAGCGGGAGTTTCCACAATGAGCAGTTCTTC. Translated, it gives CASSEYMTSGSFHNEQFF.

The chain is built from TRBV6-4 and TRBJ2-5; the D is unclear. The CDR3 loop spans 18 amino acids. Germline loops: CDR1 MRHNA, CDR2 SNTAGT. The V and J ends lost 2 bases and 2 bases respectively, with 21 bases between them. CDR3 protein: CASSDLPQNEILQETQYF. CDR3 bases: TGTGCCAGCAGTGACCTTCCGCAAAACGAAATCTTACAAGAGACCCAGTACTTC.

The chain employs TRBV9 and TRBJ2-2, with unresolved D. CDR1 is SGDLS and CDR2 is YYNGEE in the germline V gene. The CDR3 covers 12 residues. The V gene lost 6 bases and the J gene lost 0 bases, with 3 bases spanning the gap. CDR3 bases: TGTGCCAGCACGCCGAACACCGGGGAGCTGTTTTTT. Translating gives CASTPNTGELFF.

The chain uses TRBV19 and TRBJ1-2; tentatively, D is TRBD1 (5 bases). V was clipped by 3 bases and J by 5 bases, with 16 bases between them. Germline V CDR1 and CDR2: LNHDA, SQIVND (reference sequence). This CDR3 is built from 15 residues. The CDR3 is CASSIRDGERYGYTF. The DNA of the CDR3 is TGTGCCAGTAGTATCCGGGACGGGGAAAGATATGGCTACACCTTC.

The J gene is TRBJ1-1, the V gene TRBV6-1; no clear D. Germline values: CDR1 MNHNS, CDR2 SASEGT. This CDR3 has 14 residues. V lost 3 bases, J lost 4 bases, and 12 bases lay in between. CDR3 amino acids: CASSEGGESTEAFF. In DNA, the CDR3 is TGTGCCAGCAGTGAGGGTGGAGAATCCACTGAAGCTTTCTTT.

This chain connects TRBV6-5 to TRBJ2-7; the D is unclear. The germline V and J ends were trimmed by 10 bases and 3 bases, with 19 bases remaining between them. The germline CDR1 and CDR2 sequences are MNHEY and SVGAGI. CDR3 length: 14 residues. CDR3 loop: CATLGGGAFYEQYF. CDR3 nucleotides: TGTGCCACCCTAGGCGGCGGAGCATTCTACGAGCAGTACTTC.

The chain combines TRBV9 with TRBJ2-3; D gene uncertain. V was shortened by 0 bases and J by 0 bases, with 17 bases between the two germline ends. The CDR3 has 18 amino acids. Germline V lookup: CDR1 SGDLS, CDR2 YYNGEE. The CDR3 is CASSVGGGSLYSTDTQYF. For the CDR3, the DNA is TGTGCCAGCAGCGTAGGAGGCGGCAGCCTTTATAGCACAGATACGCAGTATTTT.

The V gene is TRBV28, the J gene TRBJ1-2; 7 bases fit TRBD1. Germline V CDR1 and CDR2: MDHEN, SYDVKM. The trim removed 8 bases at V and 0 bases at J, leaving 6 bases unmatched. CDR3 size: 14 residues. CDR3 loop: CASWGQTTNYGYTF. The DNA for the CDR3 is TGTGCCAGCTGGGGACAGACCACTAACTATGGCTACACCTTC.